This entry lists 21 T cell receptor beta chains sequenced from one sample in a study of blood T cell repertoires in COVID-19. The data were produced by immunoSEQ multiplex PCR, yet TCRdb's version contains in-frame clones alone and is incomplete. The sample comprises about 200,000 clones, roughly 88% of which are singletons, and around 6% rests with the top ten. The sample taken for sequencing was PBMCs or T cells enriched from blood (not recorded which). Receptors originate from a middle-aged man with acute COVID-19.

CDR3 region: CASSYHRVANYGYTF. Written as DNA, the CDR3 is TGTGCCAGCAGTTATCACAGAGTAGCTAACTATGGCTACACCTTC. The V and J genes are TRBV6-5 and TRBJ1-2; D is ambiguous. Germline loops: CDR1 MNHEY, CDR2 SVGAGI. This CDR3 comprises 15 residues. V dropped 3 bases and J dropped 0 bases, with 11 bases sitting between them.

The chain combines TRBV27 with TRBJ2-1; no definite D call. CDR3 length: 14 amino acids. Germline V CDR1 and CDR2: MNHEY, SMNVEV (reference sequence). Trimming stripped 6 bases from V and 6 bases from J, with 15 bases between. The CDR3 sequence is CASRNNLVVNEQFF. CDR3 in DNA: TGTGCCAGCAGGAACAACCTAGTAGTCAATGAGCAGTTCTTC.

Only a few counts were recorded for this clone. V gene TRBV11-2 combines with J gene TRBJ2-3; D is unresolved. Trimming took off 5 bases at V and 7 bases at J, with 19 bases between the two ends. CDR3 length equals 15 residues. Germline CDR1 SGHAT, CDR2 FQNNGV. CDR3 protein: CASSADGQILNTQYF. CDR3 nucleotide sequence: TGTGCCAGCAGCGCAGATGGGCAAATTCTCAATACGCAGTATTTT.

The chain links TRBV9 to TRBJ2-1, with D maybe TRBD1 (5 bases). V gave up 4 bases and J gave up 7 bases, with 18 bases separating them. CDR1 SGDLS and CDR2 YYNGEE come from the germline V gene. The CDR3 loop spans 15 amino acids. CDR3 residues: CASSRGRGFQNEQFF. Here the CDR3 DNA reads TGTGCCAGCAGCAGGGGAAGGGGATTCCAGAATGAGCAGTTCTTC.

This clone occurred a few times. The J gene is TRBJ1-2, the V gene TRBV28; 8 bases line up with TRBD1. The CDR3 consists of 16 residues. Trimming took 4 bases from V and 2 from J; bases not matched to a gene: 9. Germline-derived CDR1 and CDR2 are MDHEN and SYDVKM. The CDR3 DNA reads as TGTGCCAGCAGTTACCCGACAGGGGCTTTCAACTATGGCTACACCTTC. The encoded protein is CASSYPTGAFNYGYTF.

The V gene is TRBV5-1, the J gene TRBJ2-1, with D hard to call. In germline, CDR1 is SGHRS, CDR2 YFSETQ. The germline V and J ends were trimmed by 2 bases and 0 bases, with 9 bases remaining between them. This CDR3 region has 15 residues. The CDR3 DNA is TGCGCCAGCAGCTTTGGGCTGAACTCCTACAATGAGCAGTTCTTC. It translates to CASSFGLNSYNEQFF.

The V gene is TRBV7-9, the J gene TRBJ2-3; D possibly corresponds to TRBD1 (5 bases). The CDR3 totals 12 residues. Trimming pared 6 bases from V and 4 bases from J, leaving 8 bases between. Looked up from germline, CDR1 is SEHNR and CDR2 is FQNEAQ (reference sequence). The CDR3, as DNA: TGTGCCAGCAGGTTGGGGCCAGATACGCAGTATTTT. Translating it yields CASRLGPDTQYF.

This clone has only one observation. This sequence joins TRBV4-1 and TRBJ2-7, with a possible D match to TRBD2 (5 bases). Germline V gene lookup returns CDR1 MGHRA and CDR2 YSYEKL. Trimming cost V 1 base and J 3 bases, with 13 bases left between them. The CDR3 is made up of 15 amino acids. CDR3 nucleotides: TGCGCCAGCAGCCAAGGAACGGGGATCAGCTACGAGCAGTACTTC. As protein: CASSQGTGISYEQYF.

The V call is TRBV7-9, the J call TRBJ1-4; D is possibly TRBD1 (5 bases). Trimming stripped 6 bases from V and 6 bases from J, with 11 bases between. Germline loops: CDR1 SEHNR, CDR2 FQNEAQ (reference sequence). This CDR3 is built from 13 residues. CDR3 protein: CASRGGLDEKLFF. CDR3 sequence (DNA): TGTGCCAGCAGGGGGGGTTTGGATGAAAAACTGTTTTTT.

The chain links TRBV6-5 to TRBJ2-7; 7 positions match TRBD2. The germline gives CDR1 MNHEY, CDR2 SVGAGI. The V and J ends lost 6 bases and 0 bases, in that order; junction bases with no gene match: 8. The CDR3 covers 15 residues. CDR3 region: CASRLIRDYSYEQYF. CDR3 sequence (DNA): TGTGCCAGCAGACTAATAAGGGACTACTCCTACGAGCAGTACTTC.

This clone was recorded once. J is TRBJ2-2 and V is TRBV15; 9 positions agree with TRBD2. Per the germline V gene, CDR1 is LNHNV and CDR2 is YYDKDF (reference sequence). This CDR3 is built from 18 residues. With 0 bases clipped from V and 7 bases from J, the junction kept 12 bases outside the gene matches. This CDR3 reads CATSRDPWREGRIGELFF. CDR3 bases: TGTGCCACCAGCAGAGATCCCTGGCGGGAGGGCCGTATCGGGGAGCTGTTTTTT.

This clone was recorded only once. V is TRBV5-4 and J is TRBJ2-2, with 14 bases fitting TRBD2. The CDR3 is 15 residues long. V shed 4 bases and J 7 bases; nucleotides not matched to a gene: 3. The germline V gene encodes CDR1 SGHNT and CDR2 YYREEE (reference sequence). CDR3 coding DNA: TGTGCCAGCAGCGTGGGACTAGCGGGAGTCGGGGAGCTGTTTTTT. It encodes CASSVGLAGVGELFF.

Remarks on this clone: Sequence at one end of the junction differs from germline and may be a read error. The sample contains more than one DNA sequence encoding this CDR3. The gene calls are TRBV30 and TRBJ2-7; perhaps TRBD2 as D (7 bases). The CDR3 loop spans 15 amino acids. The V gene's germline CDR1 is GTSNPN and CDR2 SVGIG (reference sequence). CDR3 sequence reads: CAWSRKGGLGYEQYF. As DNA, the CDR3 is TGTGCCTGGAGTCGCAAGGGGGGGCTTGGGTACGAGCAGTACTTT. Using reference TRBV30 and TRBJ2-7 for the parts outside the CDR3, the full variable domain is SQTIHQWPATLVQPVGSPLSLECTVEGTSNPNLYWYRQAAGRGLQLLFYSVGIGQISSEVPQNLSASRPQDRQFILSSKKLLLSDSGFYLCAWSRKGGLGYEQYFGPGTRLTVT.

V is TRBV5-1 and J is TRBJ1-4; no clear D gene. Germline V gene lookup returns CDR1 SGHRS and CDR2 YFSETQ. V lost 7 bases to trimming and J lost 0 bases, with 13 bases between them. The CDR3 totals 15 residues. CDR3 DNA sequence: TGCGCCAGCCGGCCCCGGGGTGCAACTAATGAAAAACTGTTTTTT. Translating gives CASRPRGATNEKLFF.

V usage is TRBV3-1 (or the pseudogene TRBV3-2) and J usage is TRBJ1-6; D gene unclear. Germline V gene lookup returns CDR1 LGHDT and CDR2 YNNKEL (reference sequence). V lost 7 bases, J lost 10 bases, and 17 bases lay in between. This CDR3 contains 14 residues. CDR3 sequence reads: CASTDFGSRSPLHF. CDR3 DNA sequence: TGTGCCAGCACCGACTTTGGCTCACGGTCACCCCTCCACTTT.

The rearrangement joins TRBV7-6 to TRBJ1-5; TRBD1 matches at 7 bases. The CDR3 contains 15 residues. Trimming at V came to 5 bases and at J to 2 bases, leaving 6 bases not matched to a gene. Germline V gives CDR1 SGHVS, CDR2 FNYEAQ. This chain's CDR3 is CASSPGGTGNQPQHF. CDR3 DNA sequence: TGTGCCAGCAGCCCAGGAGGGACAGGCAATCAGCCCCAGCATTTT.

This rearrangement joins TRBV6-5 to TRBJ2-7; weak D call: TRBD1 (6 bases). Germline V gene data show CDR1 as MNHEY and CDR2 as SVGAGI. The ends were cut back, 6 bases at V and 2 bases at J, with 11 bases in the middle. The CDR3 length is 13 residues. The CDR3 DNA is TGTGCCAGCAGGGTGAGGGACACCTACGAGCAGTACTTC. It specifies CASRVRDTYEQYF.

This chain connects TRBV7-9 to TRBJ2-5; 7 bases are a match to TRBD2. CDR1 SEHNR and CDR2 FQNEAQ come from the germline V gene (reference sequence). The CDR3 totals 16 residues. J was trimmed by 5 bases and V by 2 bases; bases with no gene match: 11. The CDR3 sequence is CASSLTFASGLETQYF. CDR3 coding DNA: TGTGCCAGCAGCTTAACGTTCGCTAGCGGTCTGGAGACCCAGTACTTC. The variable domain in full, with the rest retrieved from reference TRBV7-9 and TRBJ2-5, is DTGVSQNPRHKITKRGQNVTFRCDPISEHNRLYWYRQTLGQGPEFLTYFQNEAQLEKSRLLSDRFSAERPKGSFSTLEIQRTEQGDSAMYLCASSLTFASGLETQYFGPGTRLLVL.

The chain joins TRBV12-5 to TRBJ2-7, with a tentative D call TRBD1 (6 bases). V was cut by 3 bases and J by 5 bases, with 11 bases left in between. CDR1 and CDR2 (germline): LGHNT, FRNRAP. This CDR3 is built from 13 residues. The chain's CDR3 is CASGFAGADEQYF. Written as DNA, the CDR3 is TGTGCTAGTGGTTTTGCAGGGGCTGACGAGCAGTACTTC.

V gene TRBV7-2 combines with J gene TRBJ1-1; tentative D call: TRBD1 (6 bases). Germline values: CDR1 SGHTA, CDR2 FQGNSA. The length of the CDR3 is 13 residues. The ends were cut back, 1 base at V and 13 bases at J, with 16 bases in the middle. CDR3 DNA sequence: TGTGCCAGCAGCTTAGTCCACAGGGCCGAGGGTTTCTTT. Protein product: CASSLVHRAEGFF.

This clone was observed once. This chain links TRBV3-1 (or the pseudogene TRBV3-2) with TRBJ1-2; tentative D call: TRBD1 (5 bases). V was trimmed by 1 base and J by 13 bases, leaving 19 bases between them. The germline V gene has CDR1 LGHDT and CDR2 YNNKEL (reference sequence). This CDR3 spans 14 amino acids. CDR3 sequence: CASSQAGGAIGVTF. CDR3 sequence (DNA): TGTGCCAGCAGCCAAGCGGGAGGGGCCATTGGGGTCACCTTC.